This T cell receptor beta chain stems from a study of lymphopenia after photon versus proton radiotherapy. Overall study findings and caveats: Survival link was tested only in deceased patients; proton benefit remains a possibility.

In regard to this clone: No antigen is known for it.

The CDR3 has 14 residues. Germline CDR1 is SQVTM and CDR2 is ANQGSEA. V was trimmed by 6 bases and J by 0 bases, leaving 15 bases between them. The table came from immunoSEQ multiplex PCR; TCRdb's copy has only in-frame clones and leaves some out. The data show some 41,000 clones, under 90% seen once. The sample in question was peripheral blood, obtained from a patient treated with photon-based radiotherapy. This sequence was found in a man in his forties or fifties with gastric cancer. This chain joins TRBV29-1 and TRBJ2-7; weak D call: TRBD2 (5 bases). CDR3 DNA sequence: TGCAGCGTGGGAAGCGGACTCCTCTCCTACGAGCAGTACTTC. As protein: CSVGSGLLSYEQYF.